Here is one T cell receptor (beta chain) with its context. The TCR beta CDR3 regions underwent amplification using RNA transcripts as the source. Carried out on the TCR CDR3, a first-round RT-PCR used the HTBI primer set. TCRdb reprocessed the multiplex PCR reads via MiXCR and lists one record per CDR3 protein. The sample comprises roughly 360,000 distinct CDR3 sequences, roughly 13% of which are singletons, and around 21% rests with the top ten. Germline lookup yields CDR1 MDHEN and CDR2 SYDVKM. V was pared by 4 bases and J by 3 bases, with 17 bases of the junction left unmatched. The CDR3 has 18 residues. This sample was taken from a study of T cells in Graves' hyperthyroidism and ophthalmopathy. Patients having uncontrolled infection, another autoimmune disease, pregnancy or lactation were not included.

Sequencing was done on a sample of blood. The V gene is TRBV28, the J gene TRBJ1-2; 7 nucleotides line up with TRBD1. This receptor was taken from a man aged 25 to 45 with Graves' hyperthyroidism that later progressed to Graves' ophthalmopathy. CDR3 protein: CASSWNREGASRHYGYTF. For the CDR3, the DNA is TGTGCCAGCAGTTGGAACAGGGAGGGGGCCTCTAGACACTATGGCTACACCTTC.